This note documents a single T cell receptor beta chain sequence. The record originates from a study of technical replicates of blood from a few donors. Only in-frame clones appear in the TCRdb table, and some are missing; sequencing was by immunoSEQ multiplex PCR. This sample carries about 68,000 clones, about 97% of them seen once, and the ten largest clones take under 0.3%. With 2 bases removed from V and 7 bases from J, the gap between germline ends came to 12 bases. This CDR3 comprises 13 residues. CDR1 and CDR2 from the germline V gene are SNHLY and FYNNEI. Sequences were obtained from T cells isolated from PBMCs. The sequence derives from a human donor in good health. V and J are TRBV2 and TRBJ2-7; D perhaps matches TRBD1 (5 bases). The CDR3 sequence: CASSEIIAGEQYF. CDR3 in DNA: TGTGCCAGCAGTGAAATCATCGCAGGGGAGCAGTACTTC.